This T cell receptor (beta chain) was profiled in a study of PD-1 blockade in classical Hodgkin lymphoma. Study-wide points: A significant rise in TCR diversity by C4D1 was seen for CD4+ but not CD8+ cells. Repertoire differences lack defined causes, possibly disease activity or prior therapy.

There was relapse after autologous stem cell transplantation in every patient, and there was variation in brentuximab vedotin exposure. Best responses were complete response, partial response or progressive disease. Assay used: immunoSEQ multiplex PCR; TCRdb lists only in-frame clones, some missing. The sample includes 20,000 to 30,000 clones, roughly four fifths of them seen just once. The length of the CDR3 is 15 residues. CDR1 LGHNA and CDR2 YSLEER come from the germline V gene. V lost 3 bases, J lost 3 bases, and 8 bases stayed unmatched. Concerning this clone itself: Its target is unknown.

Sequencing was performed on peripheral blood mononuclear cells (PBMCs), taken before the second cycle of nivolumab. The TCR comes from a human donor with classical Hodgkin lymphoma. The gene calls are TRBV4-3 and TRBJ2-7; 7 nucleotides agree with TRBD1. Here the CDR3 DNA reads TGCGCCAGCAGCCAGGAGACAGGGCAGGACTACGAGCAGTACTTC. This sequence encodes CASSQETGQDYEQYF.